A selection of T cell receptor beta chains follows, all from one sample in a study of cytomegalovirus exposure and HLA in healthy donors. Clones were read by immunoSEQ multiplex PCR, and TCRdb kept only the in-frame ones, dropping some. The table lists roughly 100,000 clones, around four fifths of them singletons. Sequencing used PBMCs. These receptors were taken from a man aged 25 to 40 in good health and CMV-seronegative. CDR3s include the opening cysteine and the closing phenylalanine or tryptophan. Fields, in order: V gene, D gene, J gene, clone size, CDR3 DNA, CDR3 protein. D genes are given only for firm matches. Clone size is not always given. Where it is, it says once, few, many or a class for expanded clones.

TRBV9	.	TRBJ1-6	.	TGTGCCAGCAGCCCCCCCTGGACTGGTTCACCCCTCCACTTT	CASSPPWTGSPLHF
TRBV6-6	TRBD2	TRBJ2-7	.	TGTGCCAGCTGCAGGGAGGGCTACGAGCAGTACTTC	CASCREGYEQYF
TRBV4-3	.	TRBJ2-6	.	TGCGCCAGCAGCCAAGCCCGGTCCTCTGGGGCCAACGTCCTGACTTTC	CASSQARSSGANVLTF
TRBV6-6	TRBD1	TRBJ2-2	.	TGTGCCGGCAGTTACTGGGGACAGGCGGTCGGGGAGCTGTTTTTT	CAGSYWGQAVGELFF
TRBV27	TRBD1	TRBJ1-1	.	TGTGCCAGCAGTTTGACAGGGTATGGTAGCACTGAAGCTTTCTTT	CASSLTGYGSTEAFF
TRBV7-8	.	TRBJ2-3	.	TGTGCCAGCAGTTCGGGGCATCTAGCGCTCACAGATACGCAGTATTTT	CASSSGHLALTDTQYF
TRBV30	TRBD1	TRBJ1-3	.	TGTGCCTGGGCTCAGGGGGCCTCAGGAAACACCATATATTTT	CAWAQGASGNTIYF
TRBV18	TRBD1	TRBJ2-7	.	TGTGCCAGCTCACCAGGACAGGGAACCGTCGAGCAGTACTTC	CASSPGQGTVEQYF
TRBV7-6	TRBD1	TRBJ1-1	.	TGTGCCAGTGGACAGGGGGCGAACACTGAAGCTTTCTTT	CASGQGANTEAFF
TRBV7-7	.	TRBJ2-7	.	TGTGCTAGCAGTCCACCCGGGACCTACGAGCAGTACTTC	CASSPPGTYEQYF
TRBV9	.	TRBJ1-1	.	TGTGCCAGCAGCAGTGGACGACAGTTAATGAACACTGAAGCTTTCTTT	CASSSGRQLMNTEAFF
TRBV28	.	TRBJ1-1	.	TGTGCCAGCAGTTCCCCCTACCGGAGGAACACTGAAGCTTTCTTT	CASSSPYRRNTEAFF
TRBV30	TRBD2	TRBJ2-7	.	TGTGCCTGGAGTATCGGACTAGCGGGAGCCTACGAGCAGTACTTC	CAWSIGLAGAYEQYF
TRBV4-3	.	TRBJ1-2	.	TGCGCCAGCAGCCAAGATAGTCTTGGACAAGGTATTGGCTACACCTTC	CASSQDSLGQGIGYTF
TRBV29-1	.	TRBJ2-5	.	TGCAGCGTTGCACAGGCAGAGACCCAGTACTTC	CSVAQAETQYF
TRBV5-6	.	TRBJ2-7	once	TGTGCCAGCAGCTTGGCTGCTTGGCTTACCTACGAGCAGTACTTC	CASSLAAWLTYEQYF
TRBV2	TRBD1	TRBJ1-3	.	TGTGCCAGCAGAGGACAGGGGTTTATCGGAAACACCATATATTTT	CASRGQGFIGNTIYF
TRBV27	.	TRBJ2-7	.	TGTGCCAGCAGTTCGGGACTCCTCACTTACGAGCAGTACTTC	CASSSGLLTYEQYF
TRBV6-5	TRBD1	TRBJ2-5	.	TGTGCCAGCAGGAACTCCCGGGACAGGGCCACTAGGCAGTACTTC	CASRNSRDRATRQYF
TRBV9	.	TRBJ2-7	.	TGTGCCAGCAGCGTAGGGAGGGAAGCCCCCTACGAGCAGTACTTC	CASSVGREAPYEQYF
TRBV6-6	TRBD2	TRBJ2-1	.	TGTGCCAGCAGTTACTTCCGGGAGGAAGGAGAGAATGAGCAGTTCTTC	CASSYFREEGENEQFF
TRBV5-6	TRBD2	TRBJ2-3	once	TGTGCCAGCATCCTAGCGGGAGGGTACACAGATACGCAGTATTTT	CASILAGGYTDTQYF
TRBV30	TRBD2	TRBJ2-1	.	TGTGCCTGGCGACTAGCGGGAGGGGTCGAGCAGTTCTTC	CAWRLAGGVEQFF
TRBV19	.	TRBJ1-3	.	TGTGCCAGTAGTATATTCGTGGGAGTTGGAAACACCATATATTTT	CASSIFVGVGNTIYF
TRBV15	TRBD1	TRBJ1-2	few	TGTGCCACCAGCAGGACAGGGGCCTATGGCTACACCTTC	CATSRTGAYGYTF
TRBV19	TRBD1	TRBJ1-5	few	TGTGCCAGTAGTCCGTCGACAGGGAGTTTAACGAATAGCAATCAGCCCCAGCATTTT	CASSPSTGSLTNSNQPQHF
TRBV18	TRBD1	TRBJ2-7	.	TGTGCCAGCTCACCACCGACAGGACAGGGTTCCTACGAGCAGTACTTC	CASSPPTGQGSYEQYF
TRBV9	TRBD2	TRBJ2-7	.	TGTGCCAGCAGCGTAGTAGCGGGGGGAACCTACGAGCAGTACTTC	CASSVVAGGTYEQYF
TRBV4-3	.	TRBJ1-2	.	TGCGCCAGCAGCCAAGATCGGTGGGGCAAGAACTATGGCTACACCTTC	CASSQDRWGKNYGYTF
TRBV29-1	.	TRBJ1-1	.	TGCAGCGTTGCGGGACGGGGAGGAGAAGCTTTCTTT	CSVAGRGGEAFF
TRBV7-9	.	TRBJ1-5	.	TGTGCCAGCAGCTTCGAGACAGGAGATCAGCCCCAGCATTTT	CASSFETGDQPQHF
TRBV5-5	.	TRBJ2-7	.	TGTGCCAGCAGCTTGGTCACGGGGACCTACGAGCAGTACTTC	CASSLVTGTYEQYF
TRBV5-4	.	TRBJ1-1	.	TGTGCCAGCAGCTTGGCCAGGACAGAGAACACTGAAGCTTTCTTT	CASSLARTENTEAFF
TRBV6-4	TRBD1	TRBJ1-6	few	TGTGCCAGCAGTGACGGGGGGACAGGCAATTCACCCCTCCACTTT	CASSDGGTGNSPLHF
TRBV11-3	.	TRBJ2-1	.	TGTGCCAGCAGCCCCGCCGGGATACCGCCCTACAATGAGCAGTTCTTC	CASSPAGIPPYNEQFF
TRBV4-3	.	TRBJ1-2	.	TGCGCCAGCAGCCAAGATGCGACAGAGAGCTATGGCTACACCTTC	CASSQDATESYGYTF
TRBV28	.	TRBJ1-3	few	TGTGCCAGCAGTCCGCCGCGGGGGGGAGACTCTGGAAACACCATATATTTT	CASSPPRGGDSGNTIYF
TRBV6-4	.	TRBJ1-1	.	TGTGCCAGCAGTGACTCCAGGAAGGGGACTGAAGCTTTCTTT	CASSDSRKGTEAFF
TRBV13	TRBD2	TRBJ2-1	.	TGTGCCAGCAGCTTAGATGTAGCGGGGAGCTCCTACAATGAGCAGTTCTTC	CASSLDVAGSSYNEQFF
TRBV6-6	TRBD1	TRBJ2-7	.	TGTGCCAGCAGACGCGGACAGGGCTCCCACGAGCAGTACTTC	CASRRGQGSHEQYF
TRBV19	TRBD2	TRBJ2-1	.	TGTGCCAGTAGTATATGGACTAGCGGGGGGACGAACCGGGATGAGCAGTTCTTC	CASSIWTSGGTNRDEQFF
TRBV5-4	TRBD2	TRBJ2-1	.	TGTGCCAGCAGCCCAAGCGGATTAGCGGGAGGCCCTCGGGAGCAGTTCTTC	CASSPSGLAGGPREQFF
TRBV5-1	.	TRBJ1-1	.	TGCGCCAGCAGGGCAGGGGACGCTGAAGCTTTCTTT	CASRAGDAEAFF
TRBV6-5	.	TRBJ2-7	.	TGTGCCAGCAGTTACTCGGCGGGACAGCCCTACGAGCAGTACTTC	CASSYSAGQPYEQYF
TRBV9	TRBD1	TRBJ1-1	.	TGTGCCAGCAGCGTTGGACAGGCCTTGAACACCGAAGCTTTCTTT	CASSVGQALNTEAFF
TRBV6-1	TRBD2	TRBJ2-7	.	TGTGCCGGCGCCCACCAGGGAGGGGAGCCCTACGAGCAGTACTTC	CAGAHQGGEPYEQYF
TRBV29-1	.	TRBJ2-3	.	TGCAGCGTTGAAGTCCCAGGGGAAAGCACAGATACGCAGTATTTT	CSVEVPGESTDTQYF
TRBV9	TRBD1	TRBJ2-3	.	TGTGCCAGCAGCGTTCAGGGGGCGGGATGGAGGGAAACGCAGTATTTT	CASSVQGAGWRETQYF
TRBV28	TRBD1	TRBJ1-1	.	TGTGCCAGCAGCCCTGGGACAGGGAAGCCGAACACTGAAGCTTTCTTT	CASSPGTGKPNTEAFF
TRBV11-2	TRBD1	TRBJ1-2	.	TGTGCCAGCAGCTTAGAGAGGACAGGGGGCGGTGATGGCTACACCTTC	CASSLERTGGGDGYTF
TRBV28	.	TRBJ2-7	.	TGTGCCAGCAGGATCGGACAGCGGCCCTACGAGCAGTACTTC	CASRIGQRPYEQYF
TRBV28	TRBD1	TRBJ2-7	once	TGTGCCAGCAGTTTGAACAGGGGGCCCGAGCAGTACTTC	CASSLNRGPEQYF
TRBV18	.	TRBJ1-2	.	TGTGCCAGCTCTCCGCGGGAATATGGCTACACCTTC	CASSPREYGYTF
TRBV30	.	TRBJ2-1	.	TGTGCCTGGAGTCAAATAGCGGCCCCCTCGGCTGAGCAGTTCTTC	CAWSQIAAPSAEQFF
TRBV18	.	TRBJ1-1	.	TGTGCCAGCTCACCTCCTATGGGCGTATTAACTGAAGCTTTCTTT	CASSPPMGVLTEAFF